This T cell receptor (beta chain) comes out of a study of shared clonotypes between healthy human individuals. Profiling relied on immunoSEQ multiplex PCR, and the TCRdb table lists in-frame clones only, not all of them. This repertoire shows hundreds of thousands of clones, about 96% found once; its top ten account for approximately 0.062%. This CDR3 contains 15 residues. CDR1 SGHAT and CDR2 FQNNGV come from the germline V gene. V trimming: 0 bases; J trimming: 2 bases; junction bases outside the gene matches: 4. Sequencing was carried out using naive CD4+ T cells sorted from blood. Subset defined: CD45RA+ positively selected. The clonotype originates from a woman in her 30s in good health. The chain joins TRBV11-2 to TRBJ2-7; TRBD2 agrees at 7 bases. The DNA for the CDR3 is TGTGCCAGCAGCTTAGAACTAGCGTTACCCTACGAGCAGTACTTC. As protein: CASSLELALPYEQYF.